The entry below describes one TCR beta chain. Antigen specificity is unknown. This sample stems from a study of blood T cells in healthy people across ages. The study's findings and limits: What prevented conclusive comparison of naive and antigen-experienced cells was that PBMCs were unsorted.

With a J-beta primer mix and a sample-barcoded 5' primer, a second PCR ran about 7 to 11 cycles. TCRdb re-called the 5' RACE reads with MiXCR, one entry per CDR3 protein. Here the sample spans 650,000 to 800,000 distinct CDR3 sequences, 40% to 50% being singletons. The CDR3 totals 18 residues. Germline V gene sequence: CDR1 SEHNR, CDR2 FQNEAQ (reference sequence). Trimming cost V 6 bases and J 0 bases; bases outside gene matches: 13. The sequenced material came from blood. The receptor's source is a man in his 60s in good health. The chain joins TRBV7-9 to TRBJ1-4; 7 bases are shared with TRBD1. The CDR3 DNA follows: TGTGCCAGCAGGCCAGACAGGGCCCCCCTTGCAACTAATGAAAAACTGTTTTTT. As protein: CASRPDRAPLATNEKLFF.